Presented here are 22 T cell receptor beta chains from one specimen sequenced in a study of blood T cell repertoires in COVID-19 (dated by TCRdb to 2020 to 2021). The library was produced with the immunoSEQ multiplex PCR assay. Entries here come from immuneACCESS through TCRdb and include only in-frame sequences with V and J called. Some clones fail to appear in such tables; in the studies checked, an unresolved V gene covers under half of the shortfall, and the cause of the remainder is unknown. The sample data list tens of thousands of clones, and 80% to 90% of these were observed just once. The ten largest clones represent approximately 3.7% of the sample. The sequencing input was peripheral blood. The receptors originated from a man in his forties with COVID-19, enrolled during active disease.

The gene calls are TRBV5-1 and TRBJ1-2, with 9 bases aligning to TRBD1. This CDR3 spans 15 amino acids. Germline CDR1 and CDR2: SGHRS and YFSETQ. V shed 3 bases, J shed 8 bases, and the junction held 11 bases outside the gene matches. This chain's CDR3 is CASSSETGGQGGYTF. In DNA, the CDR3 is TGCGCCAGCAGCTCTGAAACAGGGGGCCAAGGGGGCTACACCTTC.

This clone was counted a single time. The chain uses TRBV19 and TRBJ2-2, with TRBD2 identical over 13 bases. Germline-derived CDR1 and CDR2 are LNHDA and SQIVND (reference sequence). There are 18 residues in the CDR3. With V trimmed by 5 bases and J by 4 bases, 10 bases remained unmatched. This chain's CDR3 is CASSVTLAGGPGTGELFF. DNA for the CDR3: TGTGCCAGTAGTGTCACACTAGCGGGAGGGCCGGGCACCGGGGAGCTGTTTTTT. The full variable domain, completed using reference TRBV19 and TRBJ2-2, is DGGITQSPKYLFRKEGQNVTLSCEQNLNHDAMYWYRQDPGQGLRLIYYSQIVNDFQKGDIAEGYSVSREKKESFPLTVTSAQKNPTAFYLCASSVTLAGGPGTGELFFGEGSRLTVL.

The chain is built from TRBV11-3 and TRBJ1-3; TRBD1 aligns across 7 bases. This CDR3 has 16 residues. Trimming at V came to 6 bases and at J to 4 bases, leaving 12 bases not matched to a gene. The germline gives CDR1 SGHNT, CDR2 YENEEA. CDR3: CASSTRTGPNGNTIYF. The CDR3, as DNA: TGTGCCAGCAGTACTCGGACAGGCCCTAACGGAAACACCATATATTTT.

The rearrangement joins TRBV5-4 to TRBJ2-3; 7 bases fit TRBD1. The CDR3 is 14 residues long. With 0 bases clipped from V and 2 bases from J, the junction kept 0 bases outside the gene matches. Germline CDR1 is SGHNT and CDR2 is YYREEE (reference sequence). In DNA form, the CDR3 reads TGTGCCAGCAGCTTGGAGGGGGCCACAGATACGCAGTATTTT. This translates into CASSLEGATDTQYF.

V usage is TRBV2 and J usage is TRBJ1-5, with D tentatively TRBD1 (6 bases). Per germline, CDR1 SNHLY and CDR2 FYNNEI. Deletions cut 2 bases from V and 5 bases from J, with 13 bases between. CDR3 length: 15 amino acids. In nucleotides, the CDR3 is TGTGCCAGCAGTGAAATTAACAGGGAGTATCAGCCCCAGCATTTT. Protein: CASSEINREYQPQHF.

The count of this clone is one. The J gene is TRBJ1-1, the V gene TRBV2; weak D call: TRBD1 (6 bases). V lost 10 bases and J 4 bases, leaving 19 bases between the germline ends. CDR1 and CDR2 from the germline V gene are SNHLY and FYNNEI. This CDR3 spans 14 amino acids. Here the CDR3 DNA reads TGTGCCACCTACAGGGAGCCTCTGGGCACTGAAGCTTTCTTT. As protein: CATYREPLGTEAFF.

The V and J genes are TRBV2 and TRBJ1-1; no definite D call. This CDR3 region has 12 residues. Germline V gives CDR1 SNHLY, CDR2 FYNNEI. The germline V and J ends were trimmed by 6 bases and 5 bases, with 10 bases remaining between them. The CDR3 here is CASRSGLTEAFF. In nucleotides, the CDR3 is TGTGCCAGCAGATCAGGACTAACTGAAGCTTTCTTT.

V and J are TRBV11-2 and TRBJ2-7; 10 bases align to TRBD1. CDR1 is SGHAT, CDR2 FQNNGV, per germline. This CDR3 contains 18 residues. Unmatched junction bases numbered 12, after V lost 4 bases and J lost 0 bases. The CDR3 sequence is CASSYGQGGWTSSYEQYF. Written as DNA, the CDR3 is TGTGCCAGCAGCTATGGACAGGGGGGTTGGACTAGCTCCTACGAGCAGTACTTC. The full variable domain, with the rest looked up from reference TRBV11-2 and TRBJ2-7, is EAGVAQSPRYKIIEKRQSVAFWCNPISGHATLYWYQQILGQGPKLLIQFQNNGVVDDSQLPKDRFSAERLKGVDSTLKIQPAKLEDSAVYLCASSYGQGGWTSSYEQYFGPGTRLTVT.

The V gene is TRBV19, the J gene TRBJ2-2; D perhaps matches TRBD2 (6 bases). Trimming shortened V by 5 bases and J by 0 bases, and 10 bases separated the two germline ends. This CDR3 comprises 15 residues. Germline assignment: CDR1 LNHDA and CDR2 SQIVND (reference sequence). CDR3 in amino acids: CASSPPGANTGELFF. In DNA, the CDR3 is TGTGCCAGTAGTCCCCCGGGGGCGAACACCGGGGAGCTGTTTTTT. Drawing the rest from reference TRBV19 and TRBJ2-2, the complete variable domain is DGGITQSPKYLFRKEGQNVTLSCEQNLNHDAMYWYRQDPGQGLRLIYYSQIVNDFQKGDIAEGYSVSREKKESFPLTVTSAQKNPTAFYLCASSPPGANTGELFFGEGSRLTVL.

V is TRBV5-1 and J is TRBJ2-5, with 8 bases matching TRBD1. The V segment lost 0 bases and the J segment 1 base; nucleotides outside the gene matches: 5. Germline values: CDR1 SGHRS, CDR2 YFSETQ. This CDR3 contains 16 residues. CDR3 bases: TGCGCCAGCAGCTTGGCTCCGACAGGGGCCCAAGAGACCCAGTACTTC. Its translation: CASSLAPTGAQETQYF.

The chain carries TRBV18 and TRBJ1-5, with 11 positions matching TRBD1. The CDR3 runs 15 residues. Unmatched junction bases numbered 5, after V lost 3 bases and J lost 7 bases. From germline, CDR1 is KGHSH and CDR2 LQKENI. CDR3 protein: CASSPPGQGGQPQHF. DNA of the CDR3: TGTGCCAGCTCACCCCCGGGACAGGGGGGCCAGCCCCAGCATTTT.

The V and J genes are TRBV5-1 and TRBJ1-4; TRBD1 is a possible D gene (6 bases). The germline CDR1 and CDR2 sequences are SGHRS and YFSETQ. The V end was cut by 0 bases, the J end by 7 bases, with 16 bases between. This CDR3 comprises 16 residues. This CDR3 is CASSLVGAQGSEKLFF. The CDR3 nucleotides read TGCGCCAGCAGCTTGGTAGGGGCGCAGGGGAGTGAAAAACTGTTTTTT.

The rearrangement joins TRBV13 to TRBJ2-3; 10 bases fit TRBD2. This CDR3 is 15 amino acids long. V lost 6 bases to trimming and J lost 4 bases; unmatched junction nucleotides: 7. Germline CDR1 and CDR2: PRHDT and FYEKMQ (reference sequence). CDR3 in DNA: TGTGCCAGCAGAGAAGCGGGAGGGCCCTCAGATACGCAGTATTTT. Translating it yields CASREAGGPSDTQYF. The full variable domain, with the rest looked up from reference TRBV13 and TRBJ2-3, is AAGVIQSPRHLIKEKRETATLKCYPIPRHDTVYWYQQGPGQDPQFLISFYEKMQSDKGSIPDRFSAQQFSDYHSELNMSSLELGDSALYFCASREAGGPSDTQYFGPGTRLTVL.

The V gene is TRBV4-2, the J gene TRBJ1-5; D not certain. CDR1 is LGHNA and CDR2 is YNFKEQ in the germline V gene. Trimming removed 0 bases at V and 4 bases at J, with 7 bases between. The CDR3 is 14 amino acids. The CDR3 sequence is CASSQDSGNQPQHF. CDR3 nucleotide sequence: TGTGCCAGCAGCCAAGATTCGGGGAATCAGCCCCAGCATTTT.

This rearrangement joins TRBV23-1 to TRBJ2-2; D is possibly TRBD1 (6 bases). TRBV23-1 is designated an ORF whose function remains uncertain. The CDR3 length is 15 residues. Between the trimmed V and J ends, which lost 4 bases and 2 bases, there was a span of 11 bases. CDR3 residues: CASSLTDRNTGELFF. CDR3 in DNA: TGCGCCAGCAGTCTCACGGACAGAAACACCGGGGAGCTGTTTTTT.

The J gene is TRBJ2-5, the V gene TRBV5-6; 10 nucleotides agree with TRBD2. CDR3 length: 15 amino acids. CDR1 is SGHDT, CDR2 YYEEEE, per germline. V lost 3 bases, J lost 4 bases, and 6 bases stayed unmatched. The CDR3 is CASSSSGGAGETQYF. CDR3 nucleotide sequence: TGTGCCAGCAGCTCCAGCGGGGGGGCGGGAGAGACCCAGTACTTC.

This chain links TRBV7-2 with TRBJ1-2, with 9 bases aligning to TRBD1. The CDR3 is 15 amino acids. After removal of 5 bases from V and 8 bases from J, the junction contained 12 bases not matched to a gene. CDR1 is SGHTA and CDR2 is FQGNSA in the germline V gene. DNA for the CDR3: TGTGCCAGCAGCCCACAGGGACAGGGATTTGAGGGCTACACCTTC. It translates to CASSPQGQGFEGYTF. The full variable domain, in which reference TRBV7-2 and TRBJ1-2 provide the parts outside the CDR3, is GAGVSQSPSNKVTEKGKDVELRCDPISGHTALYWYRQSLGQGLEFLIYFQGNSAPDKSGLPSDRFSAERTGGSVSTLTIQRTQQEDSAVYLCASSPQGQGFEGYTFGSGTRLTVV.

The chain uses TRBV7-9 and TRBJ2-2; D is possibly TRBD1 (6 bases). The germline V gene has CDR1 SEHNR and CDR2 FQNEAQ (reference sequence). V was cut by 5 bases and J by 3 bases, with 16 bases left in between. The CDR3 is made up of 16 amino acids. In DNA form, the CDR3 reads TGTGCCAGCAGCGCCGCAGGGGCCCCGCACACCGGGGAGCTGTTTTTT. This translates into CASSAAGAPHTGELFF.

The V call is TRBV29-1, the J call TRBJ1-2; 7 bases fit TRBD1. V shed 4 bases, J shed 8 bases, and the junction held 7 bases outside the gene matches. The CDR3 consists of 12 residues. Germline CDR1 is SQVTM and CDR2 is ANQGSEA. The CDR3 sequence: CSVVHDRVGYTF. CDR3 sequence (DNA): TGCAGCGTTGTACATGACAGGGTGGGCTACACCTTC.

This chain connects TRBV11-2 to TRBJ2-7, with a weak D call TRBD2 (7 bases). Germline CDR1 SGHAT, CDR2 FQNNGV. The CDR3 runs to 15 residues. V was clipped by 0 bases and J by 2 bases, with 11 bases between them. The DNA of the CDR3 is TGTGCCAGCAGCTTAGAAGGGGGGGAGGCCTACGAGCAGTACTTC. Amino acids: CASSLEGGEAYEQYF.

The chain combines TRBV5-1 with TRBJ1-3; D uncertain. The CDR3 extends over 15 amino acids. The germline V gene encodes CDR1 SGHRS and CDR2 YFSETQ. With 5 bases removed from V and 0 bases from J, the gap between germline ends came to 12 bases. The CDR3 DNA reads as TGCGCCAGCAGGAATGAGGCAAGCTCTGGAAACACCATATATTTT. The encoded protein is CASRNEASSGNTIYF.

This rearrangement joins TRBV7-6 to TRBJ2-7, with 9 positions matching TRBD1. Germline V CDR1 and CDR2: SGHVS, FNYEAQ. There are 17 residues in the CDR3. V trimming: 4 bases; J trimming: 1 base; junction bases outside the gene matches: 11. The CDR3 here is CASSSLPQGAGSYEQYF. In DNA form, the CDR3 reads TGTGCCAGCAGCTCGTTGCCACAGGGGGCCGGGTCCTACGAGCAGTACTTC.